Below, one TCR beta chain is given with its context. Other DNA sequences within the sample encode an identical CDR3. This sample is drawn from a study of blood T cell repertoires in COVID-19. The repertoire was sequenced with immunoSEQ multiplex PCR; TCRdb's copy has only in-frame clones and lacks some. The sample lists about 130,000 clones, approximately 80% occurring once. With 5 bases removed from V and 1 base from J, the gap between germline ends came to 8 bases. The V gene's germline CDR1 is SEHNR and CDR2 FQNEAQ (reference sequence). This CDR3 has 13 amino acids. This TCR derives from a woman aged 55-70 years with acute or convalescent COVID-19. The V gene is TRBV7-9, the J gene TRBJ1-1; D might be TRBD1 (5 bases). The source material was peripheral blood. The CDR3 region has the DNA TGTGCCAGCAGCCGGAGGGGGAACACTGAAGCTTTCTTT. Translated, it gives CASSRRGNTEAFF.